This T cell receptor (beta chain) was retrieved from a study of blood T cell repertoires in COVID-19. Study summary: From the United States, Italy and Spain came samples of acute and convalescent COVID-19. PBMCs, B-cell-depleted T cells, or T cells were the source of the cDNA or gDNA that made up the material.

Clones were sequenced by immunoSEQ multiplex PCR, and TCRdb holds only the in-frame ones, with some missing. The sample includes some 270,000 clones, approximately 86% of them seen just once. V dropped 6 bases and J dropped 8 bases, with 17 bases sitting between them. Germline CDR1 is MNHEY and CDR2 is SVGAGI. The CDR3 is 15 residues long. This clone has a handful of counts. Sequenced: peripheral blood. This chain joins TRBV6-5 and TRBJ1-6; D remains unclear. The sequence came from a man aged 35-49 years with active or convalescent COVID-19. This CDR3 is CASRTDREAYSPLHF. The DNA of the CDR3 is TGTGCCAGCAGAACCGACCGGGAGGCCTATTCACCCCTCCACTTT.